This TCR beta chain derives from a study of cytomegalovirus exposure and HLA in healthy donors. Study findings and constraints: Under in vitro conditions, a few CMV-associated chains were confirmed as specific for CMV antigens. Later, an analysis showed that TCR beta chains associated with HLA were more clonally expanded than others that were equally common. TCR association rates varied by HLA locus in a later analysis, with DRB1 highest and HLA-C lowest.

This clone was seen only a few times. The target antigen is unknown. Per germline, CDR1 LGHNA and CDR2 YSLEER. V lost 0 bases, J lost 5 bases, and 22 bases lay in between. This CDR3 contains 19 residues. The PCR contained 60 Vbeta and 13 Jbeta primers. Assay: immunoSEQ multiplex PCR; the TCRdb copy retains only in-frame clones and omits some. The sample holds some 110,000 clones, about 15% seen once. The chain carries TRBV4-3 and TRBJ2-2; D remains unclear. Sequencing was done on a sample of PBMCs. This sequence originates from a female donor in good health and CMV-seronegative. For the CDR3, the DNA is TGCGCCAGCAGCCAAGATTGGATCGGGTATCGCATCGGGACCGGGGAGCTGTTTTTT. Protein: CASSQDWIGYRIGTGELFF.